This T cell receptor beta chain comes out of a study of Ad26.COV2.S vaccination and SARS-CoV-2 variants. Whole-study findings and limits: Considerable breadth of spike-specific CD8+ and CD4+ T cell responses has reportedly been documented following vaccination. From the TCR breadth and depth analyses, total T cell responses may have been underestimated.

Treatment here: roughly 19 received Ad26.COV2.S at low or high dose, single or two shots; about five received placebo; per-sample allocation not given. Day 63 following the first vaccine or placebo injection was when the samples were taken. The repertoire was sequenced with immunoSEQ multiplex PCR; TCRdb's copy has only in-frame clones and lacks some. The sample lists roughly 240,000 clones; 85% to 90% were seen once. In germline, CDR1 is GTSNPN, CDR2 SVGIG (reference sequence). This CDR3 contains 16 residues. V shed 3 bases, J shed 7 bases, and the junction held 15 bases outside the gene matches. Concerning this clone: Its antigen is not identified.

This sample comprised peripheral blood, obtained in a trial of Ad26.COV2.S vaccine versus placebo. The TCR comes from a person between 18 and 65 years old who received the Ad26.COV2.S COVID-19 vaccine or a placebo. The chain recombines TRBV30 with TRBJ1-2; 9 bases match TRBD1. CDR3 DNA: TGTGCCTGGAGCCCTATGGGACAGGGTTCGGGACGTGGCTACACCTTC. This translates into CAWSPMGQGSGRGYTF.